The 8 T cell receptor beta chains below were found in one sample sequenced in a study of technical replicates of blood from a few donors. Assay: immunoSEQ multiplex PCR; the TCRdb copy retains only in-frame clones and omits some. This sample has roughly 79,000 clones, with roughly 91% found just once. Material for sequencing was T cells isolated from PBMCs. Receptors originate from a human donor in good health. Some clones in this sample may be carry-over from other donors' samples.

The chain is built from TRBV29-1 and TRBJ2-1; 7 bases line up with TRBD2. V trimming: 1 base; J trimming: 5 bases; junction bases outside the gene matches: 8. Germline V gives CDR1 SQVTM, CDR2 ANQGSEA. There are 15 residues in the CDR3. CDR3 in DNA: TGCAGCGTTGAAGGGGGCGGGGCGGGAGACAATGAGCAGTTCTTC. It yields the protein CSVEGGGAGDNEQFF.

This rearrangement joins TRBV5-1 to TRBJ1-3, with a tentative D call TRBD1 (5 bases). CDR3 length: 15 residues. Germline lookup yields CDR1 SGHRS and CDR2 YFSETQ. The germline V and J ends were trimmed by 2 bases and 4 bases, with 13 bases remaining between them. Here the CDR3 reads CASSLAGRAGNTIYF. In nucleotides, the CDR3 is TGCGCCAGCAGCTTAGCAGGGAGGGCCGGAAACACCATATATTTT.

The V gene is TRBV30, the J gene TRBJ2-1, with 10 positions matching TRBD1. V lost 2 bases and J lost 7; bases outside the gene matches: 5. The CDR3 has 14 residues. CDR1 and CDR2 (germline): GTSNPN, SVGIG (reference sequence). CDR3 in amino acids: CAWSRGTGANEQFF. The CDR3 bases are TGTGCCTGGAGTCGAGGGACAGGGGCAAATGAGCAGTTCTTC.

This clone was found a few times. CDR3 DNA: TGTGCCAGCAGCTTCAGCACAGGGGTTCGTGGGTTCAGTTATGGCTACACCTTC. Translated: CASSFSTGVRGFSYGYTF. The chain has TRBV7-9 and TRBJ1-2; TRBD1 aligns across 7 bases. CDR3 length equals 18 residues. The germline V gene has CDR1 SEHNR and CDR2 FQNEAQ (reference sequence). Losses at the gene ends were 3 bases for V and 5 bases for J; bases not matched to a gene: 18.

The CDR3 region is CASRSILREQYF. The DNA for the CDR3 is TGCGCCAGCAGATCTATCCTGAGGGAGCAGTACTTC. The chain couples TRBV5-1 to TRBJ2-7; D gene ambiguous. Trimming shortened V by 5 bases and J by 7 bases, and 13 bases separated the two germline ends. This CDR3 comprises 12 residues. Germline CDR1 SGHRS, CDR2 YFSETQ.

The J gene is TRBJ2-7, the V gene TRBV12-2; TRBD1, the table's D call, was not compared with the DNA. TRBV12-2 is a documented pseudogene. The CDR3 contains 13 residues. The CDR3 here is CASRLGQTYEQYF. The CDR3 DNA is TGTGCAAGTCGCTTGGGGCAGACCTACGAGCAGTACTTC.

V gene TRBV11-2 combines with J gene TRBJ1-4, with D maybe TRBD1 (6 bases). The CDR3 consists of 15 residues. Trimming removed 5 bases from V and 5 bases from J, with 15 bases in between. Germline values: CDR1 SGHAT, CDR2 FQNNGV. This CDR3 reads CASSPRQVGNEKLFF. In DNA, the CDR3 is TGTGCCAGCAGCCCGAGACAGGTGGGAAATGAAAAACTGTTTTTT.

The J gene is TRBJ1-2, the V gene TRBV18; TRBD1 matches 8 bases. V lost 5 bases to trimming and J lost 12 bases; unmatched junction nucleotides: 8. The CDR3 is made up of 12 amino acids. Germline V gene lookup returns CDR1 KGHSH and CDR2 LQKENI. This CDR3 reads CASSSGQGGDTF. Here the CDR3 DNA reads TGTGCCAGCTCATCAGGACAGGGTGGGGACACCTTC.